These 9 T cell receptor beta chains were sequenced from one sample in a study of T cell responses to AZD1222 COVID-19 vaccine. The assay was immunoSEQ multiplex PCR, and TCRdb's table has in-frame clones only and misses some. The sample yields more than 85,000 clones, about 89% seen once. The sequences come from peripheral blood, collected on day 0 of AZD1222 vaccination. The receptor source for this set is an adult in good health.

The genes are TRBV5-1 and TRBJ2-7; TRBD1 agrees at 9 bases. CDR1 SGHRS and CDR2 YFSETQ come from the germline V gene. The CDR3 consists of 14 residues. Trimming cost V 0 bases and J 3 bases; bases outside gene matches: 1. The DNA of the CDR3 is TGCGCCAGCAGCTTGGGACAGGGGGTCTACGAGCAGTACTTC. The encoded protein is CASSLGQGVYEQYF.

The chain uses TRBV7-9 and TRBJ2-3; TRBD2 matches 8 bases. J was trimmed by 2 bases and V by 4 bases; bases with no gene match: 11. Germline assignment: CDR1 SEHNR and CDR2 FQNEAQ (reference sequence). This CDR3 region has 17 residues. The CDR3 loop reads CASSSRVASGSTDTQYF. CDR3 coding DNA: TGTGCCAGCAGCTCCCGTGTGGCTAGCGGGTCCACAGATACGCAGTATTTT.

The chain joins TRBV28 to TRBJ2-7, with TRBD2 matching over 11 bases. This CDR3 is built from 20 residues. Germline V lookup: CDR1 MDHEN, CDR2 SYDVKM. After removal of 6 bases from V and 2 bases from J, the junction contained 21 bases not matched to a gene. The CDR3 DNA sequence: TGTGCCAGCAGCCAATCCCCCCTAGGGCTAGCGGGAGGATTCGCCTACGAGCAGTACTTC. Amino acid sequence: CASSQSPLGLAGGFAYEQYF.

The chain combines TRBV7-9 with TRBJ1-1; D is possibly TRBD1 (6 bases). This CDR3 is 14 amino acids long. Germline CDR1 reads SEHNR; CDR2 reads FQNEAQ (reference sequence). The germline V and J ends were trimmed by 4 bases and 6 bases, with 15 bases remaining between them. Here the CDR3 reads CASSSFQGYAEAFF. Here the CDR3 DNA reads TGTGCCAGCAGCTCGTTTCAGGGGTACGCTGAAGCTTTCTTT.

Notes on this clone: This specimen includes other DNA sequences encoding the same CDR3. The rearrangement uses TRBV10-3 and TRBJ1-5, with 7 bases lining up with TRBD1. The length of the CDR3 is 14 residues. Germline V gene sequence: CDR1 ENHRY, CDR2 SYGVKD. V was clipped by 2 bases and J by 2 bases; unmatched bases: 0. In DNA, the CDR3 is TGTGCCATCAGTGAGGGACAGGGCAATCAGCCCCAGCATTTT. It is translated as CAISEGQGNQPQHF.

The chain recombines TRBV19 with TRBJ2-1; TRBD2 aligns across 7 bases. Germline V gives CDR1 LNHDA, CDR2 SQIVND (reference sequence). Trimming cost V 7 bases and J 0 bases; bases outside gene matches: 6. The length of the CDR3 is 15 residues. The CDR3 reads CASIPREGSYNEQFF. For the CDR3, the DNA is TGTGCCAGTATTCCTAGGGAGGGCTCCTACAATGAGCAGTTCTTC.

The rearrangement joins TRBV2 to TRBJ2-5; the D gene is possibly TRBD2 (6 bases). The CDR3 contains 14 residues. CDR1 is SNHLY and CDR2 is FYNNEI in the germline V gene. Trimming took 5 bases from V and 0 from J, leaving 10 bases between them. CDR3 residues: CASSRAGYQETQYF. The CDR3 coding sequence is TGTGCCAGCAGTCGGGCGGGGTACCAAGAGACCCAGTACTTC.

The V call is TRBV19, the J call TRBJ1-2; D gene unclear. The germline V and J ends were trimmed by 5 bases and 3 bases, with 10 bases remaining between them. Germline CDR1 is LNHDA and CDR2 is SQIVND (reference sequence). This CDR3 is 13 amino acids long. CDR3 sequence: CASSQIVYYGYTF. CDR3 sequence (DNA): TGTGCCAGTAGTCAGATAGTTTACTATGGCTACACCTTC. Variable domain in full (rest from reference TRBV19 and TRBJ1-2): DGGITQSPKYLFRKEGQNVTLSCEQNLNHDAMYWYRQDPGQGLRLIYYSQIVNDFQKGDIAEGYSVSREKKESFPLTVTSAQKNPTAFYLCASSQIVYYGYTFGSGTRLTVV.

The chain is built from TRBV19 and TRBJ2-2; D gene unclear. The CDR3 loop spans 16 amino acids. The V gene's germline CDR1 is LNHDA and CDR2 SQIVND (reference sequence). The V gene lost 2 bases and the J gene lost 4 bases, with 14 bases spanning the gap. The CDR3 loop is CASSIKARASTGELFF. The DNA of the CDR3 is TGTGCCAGTAGTATAAAGGCTCGGGCGTCCACCGGGGAGCTGTTTTTT.